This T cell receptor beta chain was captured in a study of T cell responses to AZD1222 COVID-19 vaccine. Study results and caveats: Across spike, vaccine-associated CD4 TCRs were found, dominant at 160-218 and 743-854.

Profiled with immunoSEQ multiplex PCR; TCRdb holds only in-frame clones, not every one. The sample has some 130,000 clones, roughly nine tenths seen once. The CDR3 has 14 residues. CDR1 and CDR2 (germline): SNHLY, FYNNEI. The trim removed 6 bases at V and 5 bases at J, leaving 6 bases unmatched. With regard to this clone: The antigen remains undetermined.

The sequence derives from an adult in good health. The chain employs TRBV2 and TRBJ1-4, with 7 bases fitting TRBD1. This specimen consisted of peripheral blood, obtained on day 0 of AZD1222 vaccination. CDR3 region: CASSPHRGNEKLFF. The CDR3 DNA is TGTGCCAGCAGCCCCCACAGGGGAAATGAAAAACTGTTTTTT.